What follows describes a single T cell receptor beta chain. This specimen comes from a study of blood T cell repertoires in COVID-19. Only in-frame clones appear in the TCRdb table, and some are missing; sequencing was by immunoSEQ multiplex PCR. This sample has over 75,000 clones, with approximately 87% found just once. From germline, CDR1 is SQVTM and CDR2 ANQGSEA. Losses at the gene ends were 1 base for V and 6 bases for J; bases not matched to a gene: 4. The CDR3 spans 14 residues. This receptor was obtained from a human donor with active COVID-19. The donor label of this sample is uncertain. The rearrangement links TRBV29-1 to TRBJ2-1; the match to TRBD2 covers 9 bases. Sequences were obtained from peripheral blood. The DNA for the CDR3 is TGCAGCGTTGAAGCGGGACTAGCCCTCAATGAGCAGTTCTTC. Its translation: CSVEAGLALNEQFF.